These 10 T cell receptor delta chains originate from one sample sequenced in a study of human gamma delta and Vdelta1 T cells. TCRdb re-called the PCR reads via CATT. The sample has several thousand delta-chain clones; 41% are singletons. No cognate antigen is known for these TCRs. The sample comprised Vdelta1 gamma-delta T cells from blood grown in culture (DOT cells). These TCRs come from a human donor in good health.

This clone was detected only a few times. The V call is TRDV1, the J call TRDJ2, with 10 bases identical to TRDD3. The CDR3 spans 27 residues. Germline V gives CDR1 TSWWSYY, CDR2 QGS. Losses at the gene ends were 0 bases for V and 1 base for J; bases not matched to a gene: 32. CDR3 region: CALGELPRPSLLLGDVVSPVLTAQLFF. In DNA form, the CDR3 reads TGTGCTCTTGGGGAACTCCCCCGGCCTTCCCTATTACTGGGGGATGTGGTTAGTCCCGTTTTGACAGCACAACTCTTCTTT.

The genes are TRDV1 and TRDJ4, with 8 positions matching TRDD3. V shed 0 bases and J 0 bases; nucleotides not matched to a gene: 6. Germline CDR1 reads TSWWSYY; CDR2 reads QGS. The CDR3 spans 16 residues. CDR3 DNA sequence: TGTGCTCTTGGGGAACTGGGGGATAGCCGAGCCAGACCCCTGATCTTT. Translation gives CALGELGDSRARPLIF.

This chain joins TRDV1 and TRDJ1, with D perhaps matching TRDD2 or TRDD3 (7 bases each). Germline values: CDR1 TSWWSYY, CDR2 QGS. V lost 4 bases, J lost 0 bases, and 27 bases lay in between. CDR3 size: 20 residues. CDR3 sequence: CALGGAFLFTGDFHTDKLIF. The CDR3 bases are TGTGCTCTTGGGGGGGCCTTCCTTTTTACTGGGGACTTCCACACCGATAAACTCATCTTT.

The chain couples TRDV1 to TRDJ1, with D perhaps matching TRDD3 (5 bases). The germline V gene encodes CDR1 TSWWSYY and CDR2 QGS. Trimming left V 3 bases short and J 4 bases short, with 24 bases between. There are 18 residues in the CDR3. The CDR3 is CALGDPGQSEILDDKLIF. The CDR3 DNA reads TGTGCTCTTGGGGATCCGGGACAATCCGAGATACTGGACGATAAACTCATCTTT.

This clone is deemed medium-sized (0.01 to 0.1%). This rearrangement joins TRDV1 to TRDJ1; D possibly corresponds to TRDD2 (5 bases). Trimming took 0 bases from V and 2 from J, leaving 22 bases between them. In germline, CDR1 is TSWWSYY, CDR2 QGS. CDR3 length: 19 amino acids. In DNA, the CDR3 is TGTGCTCTTGGGGAACTAAAAGTGGTCCCCCTTCAGGGTACCGATAAACTCATCTTT. Its translation is CALGELKVVPLQGTDKLIF.

The rearrangement joins TRDV1 to TRDJ1; TRDD3 agrees at 11 bases. V was clipped by 2 bases and J by 2 bases; unmatched bases: 25. Germline CDR1 and CDR2: TSWWSYY and QGS. This CDR3 contains 23 residues. CDR3 DNA: TGTGCTCTTGGGGAAGACTTCCCTTCCCTTGACTTTTGGGGGATACGCAGAACCGATAAACTCATCTTT. Translating gives CALGEDFPSLDFWGIRRTDKLIF.

This clone was observed a handful of times. This chain joins TRDV1 and TRDJ1, with TRDD3 identical over 10 bases. Germline V lookup: CDR1 TSWWSYY, CDR2 QGS. The CDR3 extends over 18 amino acids. After removal of 11 bases from V and 3 bases from J, the junction contained 21 bases not matched to a gene. The CDR3 sequence is CALLGSPKWGIPPDKLIF. DNA of the CDR3: TGTGCTTTGCTAGGGAGTCCTAAATGGGGGATACCCCCCGATAAACTCATCTTT.

As for this clone: A read error may explain this, as a much larger clone is one base away. This CDR3 is also generated by other DNA sequences in the sample. J is TRDJ2 and V is TRDV1, with 10 bases identical to TRDD3. Unmatched junction bases numbered 26, after V lost 3 bases and J lost 4 bases. CDR1 is TSWWSYY, CDR2 QGS, per germline. The CDR3 has 23 residues. The CDR3: CALGELSGLVLLGDLRPTAQLFF. CDR3 bases: TGTGCTCTTGGGGAGCTATCTGGACTCGTCTTACTGGGGGATCTTCGACCGACAGCACAACTCTTCTTT.

This clone was recorded a few times. The chain has TRDV1 and TRDJ1; 9 nucleotides align to TRDD3. Germline V gene data show CDR1 as TSWWSYY and CDR2 as QGS. V lost 1 base, J lost 1 base, and 19 bases stayed unmatched. The length of the CDR3 is 21 residues. The CDR3 DNA reads as TGTGCTCTTGGGGAACGGGTCTACGTCGACTATACTGGGGGACTCACCGATAAACTCATCTTT. This gives the protein CALGERVYVDYTGGLTDKLIF.

The chain links TRDV1 to TRDJ1; D not resolved. CDR3 length: 16 amino acids. The V gene's germline CDR1 is TSWWSYY and CDR2 QGS. The V and J ends lost 4 bases and 0 bases respectively, with 15 bases between them. DNA for the CDR3: TGTGCTCTTGGGGGAGCCCCCGGTGTTTACACCGATAAACTCATCTTT. It encodes CALGGAPGVYTDKLIF.